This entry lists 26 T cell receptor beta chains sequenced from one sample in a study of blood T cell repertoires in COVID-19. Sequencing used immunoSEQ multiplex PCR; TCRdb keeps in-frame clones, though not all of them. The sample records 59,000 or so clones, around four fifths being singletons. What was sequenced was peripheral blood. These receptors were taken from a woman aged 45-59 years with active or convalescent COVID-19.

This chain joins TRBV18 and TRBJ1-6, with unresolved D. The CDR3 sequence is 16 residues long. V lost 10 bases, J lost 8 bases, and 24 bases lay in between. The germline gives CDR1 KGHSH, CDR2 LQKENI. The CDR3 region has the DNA TGTGCCACCAAAATAGGAGGGAAGTTTTTGGATTCACCCCTCCACTTT. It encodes CATKIGGKFLDSPLHF.

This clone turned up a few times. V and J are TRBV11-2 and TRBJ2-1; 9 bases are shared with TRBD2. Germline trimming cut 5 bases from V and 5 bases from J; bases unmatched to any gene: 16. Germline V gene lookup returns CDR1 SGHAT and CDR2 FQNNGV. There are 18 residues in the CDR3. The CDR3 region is CASSPRLFGLATDNEQFF. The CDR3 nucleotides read TGTGCCAGCAGCCCCCGGCTTTTTGGACTAGCGACAGACAATGAGCAGTTCTTC.

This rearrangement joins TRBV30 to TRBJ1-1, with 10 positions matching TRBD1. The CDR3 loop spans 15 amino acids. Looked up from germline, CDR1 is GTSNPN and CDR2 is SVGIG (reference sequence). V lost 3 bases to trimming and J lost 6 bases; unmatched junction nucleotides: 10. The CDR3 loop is CAWRGRDRGKAEAFF. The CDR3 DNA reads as TGTGCCTGGAGGGGGCGGGACAGGGGCAAAGCTGAAGCTTTCTTT.

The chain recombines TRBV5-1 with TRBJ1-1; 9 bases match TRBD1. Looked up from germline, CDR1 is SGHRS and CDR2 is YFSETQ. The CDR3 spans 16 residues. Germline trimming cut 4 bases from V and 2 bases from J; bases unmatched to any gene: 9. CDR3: CASSTRTGALNTEAFF. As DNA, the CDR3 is TGCGCCAGCAGCACCCGGACAGGGGCACTTAACACTGAAGCTTTCTTT.

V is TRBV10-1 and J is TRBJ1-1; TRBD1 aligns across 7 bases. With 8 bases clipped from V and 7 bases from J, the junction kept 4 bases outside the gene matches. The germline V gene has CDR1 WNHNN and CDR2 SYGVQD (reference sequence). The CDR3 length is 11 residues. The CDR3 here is CASGWDSEAFF. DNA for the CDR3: TGCGCCAGCGGCTGGGACAGTGAAGCTTTCTTT.

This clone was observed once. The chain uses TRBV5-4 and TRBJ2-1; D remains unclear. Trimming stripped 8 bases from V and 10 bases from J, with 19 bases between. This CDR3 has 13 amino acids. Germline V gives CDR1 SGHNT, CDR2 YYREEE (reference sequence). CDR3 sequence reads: CASKIAPYGEQFF. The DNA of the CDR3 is TGTGCCAGTAAGATTGCCCCCTACGGGGAGCAGTTCTTC.

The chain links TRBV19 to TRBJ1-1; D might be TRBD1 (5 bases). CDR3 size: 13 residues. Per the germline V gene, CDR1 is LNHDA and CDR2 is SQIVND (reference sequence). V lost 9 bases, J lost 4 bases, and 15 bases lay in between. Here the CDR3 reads CASLQVGGTEAFF. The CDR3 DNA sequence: TGTGCCAGCTTACAGGTGGGAGGCACTGAAGCTTTCTTT.

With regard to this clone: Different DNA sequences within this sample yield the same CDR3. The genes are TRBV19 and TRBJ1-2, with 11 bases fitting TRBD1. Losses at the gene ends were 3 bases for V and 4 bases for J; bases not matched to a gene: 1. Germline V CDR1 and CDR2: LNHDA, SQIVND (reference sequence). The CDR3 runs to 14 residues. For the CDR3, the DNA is TGTGCCAGTAGTATGGGGACAGGGGGCTATGGCTACACCTTC. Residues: CASSMGTGGYGYTF. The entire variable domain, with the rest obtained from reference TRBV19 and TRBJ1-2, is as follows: DGGITQSPKYLFRKEGQNVTLSCEQNLNHDAMYWYRQDPGQGLRLIYYSQIVNDFQKGDIAEGYSVSREKKESFPLTVTSAQKNPTAFYLCASSMGTGGYGYTFGSGTRLTVV.

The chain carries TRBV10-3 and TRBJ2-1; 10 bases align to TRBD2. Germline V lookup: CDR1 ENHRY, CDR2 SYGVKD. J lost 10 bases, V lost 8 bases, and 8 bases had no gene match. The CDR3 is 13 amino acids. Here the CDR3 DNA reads TGTGCCATCGTGTCTAGCGGGAGAATGGAGCAGTTCTTC. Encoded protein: CAIVSSGRMEQFF.

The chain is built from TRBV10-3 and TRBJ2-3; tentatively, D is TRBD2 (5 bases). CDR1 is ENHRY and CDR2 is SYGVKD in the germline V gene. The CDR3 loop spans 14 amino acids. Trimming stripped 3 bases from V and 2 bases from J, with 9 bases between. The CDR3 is CAISEGRDTDTQYF. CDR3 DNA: TGTGCCATCAGTGAAGGACGGGACACAGATACGCAGTATTTT.

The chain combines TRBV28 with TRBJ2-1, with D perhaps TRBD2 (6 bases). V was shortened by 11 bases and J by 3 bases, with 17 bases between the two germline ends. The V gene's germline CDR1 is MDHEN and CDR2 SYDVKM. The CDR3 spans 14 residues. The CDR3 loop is CAGGGSGIYNEQFF. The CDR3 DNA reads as TGTGCCGGTGGAGGGTCGGGGATCTACAATGAGCAGTTCTTC. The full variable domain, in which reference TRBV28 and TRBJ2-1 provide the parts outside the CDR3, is DVKVTQSSRYLVKRTGEKVFLECVQDMDHENMFWYRQDPGLGLRLIYFSYDVKMKEKGDIPEGYSVSREKKERFSLILESASTNQTSMYLCAGGGSGIYNEQFFGPGTRLTVL.

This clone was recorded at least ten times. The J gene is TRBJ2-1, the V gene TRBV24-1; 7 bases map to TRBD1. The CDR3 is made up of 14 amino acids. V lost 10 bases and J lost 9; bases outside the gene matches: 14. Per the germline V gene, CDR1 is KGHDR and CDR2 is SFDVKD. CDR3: CATSRQGVFSEQFF. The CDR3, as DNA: TGTGCCACTAGTAGACAGGGCGTTTTCAGTGAGCAGTTCTTC.

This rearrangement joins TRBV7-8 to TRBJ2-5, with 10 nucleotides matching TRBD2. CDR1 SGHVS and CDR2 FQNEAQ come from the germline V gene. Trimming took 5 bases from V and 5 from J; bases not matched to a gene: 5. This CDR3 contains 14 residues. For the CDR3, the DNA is TGTGCCAGCAGCGCGTTAGCGGGAGGCGAGACCCAGTACTTC. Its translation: CASSALAGGETQYF.

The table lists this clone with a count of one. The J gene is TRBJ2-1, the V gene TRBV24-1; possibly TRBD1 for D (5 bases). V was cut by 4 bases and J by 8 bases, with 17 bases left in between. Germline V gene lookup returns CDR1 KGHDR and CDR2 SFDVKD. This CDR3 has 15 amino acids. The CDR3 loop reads CATSERRQGWDEQFF. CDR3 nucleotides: TGTGCCACCAGTGAAAGGCGGCAGGGTTGGGATGAGCAGTTCTTC.

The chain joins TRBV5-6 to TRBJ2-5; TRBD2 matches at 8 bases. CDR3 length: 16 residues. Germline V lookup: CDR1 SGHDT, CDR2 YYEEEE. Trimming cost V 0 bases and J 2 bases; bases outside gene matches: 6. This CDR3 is CASSLVSGSLQETQYF. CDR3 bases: TGTGCCAGCAGCTTGGTGAGCGGGAGTCTTCAAGAGACCCAGTACTTC.

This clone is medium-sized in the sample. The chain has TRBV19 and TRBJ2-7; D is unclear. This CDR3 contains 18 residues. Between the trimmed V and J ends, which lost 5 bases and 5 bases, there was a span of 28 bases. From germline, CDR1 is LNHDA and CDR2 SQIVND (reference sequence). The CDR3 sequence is CASSPEFTPGPRRHEQYF. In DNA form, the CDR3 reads TGTGCCAGTAGTCCTGAATTTACACCGGGTCCCCGCCGTCACGAGCAGTACTTC.

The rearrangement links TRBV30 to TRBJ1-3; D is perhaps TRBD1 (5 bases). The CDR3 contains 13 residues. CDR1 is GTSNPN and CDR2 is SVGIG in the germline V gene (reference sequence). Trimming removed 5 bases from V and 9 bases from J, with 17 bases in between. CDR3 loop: CAWGARGRRTIYF. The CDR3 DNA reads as TGTGCCTGGGGGGCTAGGGGTCGCCGCACCATATATTTT.

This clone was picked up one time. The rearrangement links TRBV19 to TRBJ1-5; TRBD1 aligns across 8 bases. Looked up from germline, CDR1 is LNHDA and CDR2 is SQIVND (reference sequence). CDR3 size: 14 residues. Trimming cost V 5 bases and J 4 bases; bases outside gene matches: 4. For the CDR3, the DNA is TGTGCCAGTAGTGCCAGACAGGGGAATCAGCCCCAGCATTTT. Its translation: CASSARQGNQPQHF.

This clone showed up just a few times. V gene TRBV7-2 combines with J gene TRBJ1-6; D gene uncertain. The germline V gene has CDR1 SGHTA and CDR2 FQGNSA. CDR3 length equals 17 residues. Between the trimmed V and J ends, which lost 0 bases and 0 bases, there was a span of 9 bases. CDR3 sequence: CASSLARGGSYNSPLHF. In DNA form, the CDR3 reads TGTGCCAGCAGCTTAGCGCGGGGAGGCTCCTATAATTCACCCCTCCACTTT.

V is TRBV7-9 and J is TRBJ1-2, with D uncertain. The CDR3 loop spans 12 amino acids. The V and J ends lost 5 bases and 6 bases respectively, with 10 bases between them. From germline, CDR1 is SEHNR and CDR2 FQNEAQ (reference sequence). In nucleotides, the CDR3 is TGTGCCAGCAGCCCGGGGAGCGATGGCTACACCTTC. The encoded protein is CASSPGSDGYTF.

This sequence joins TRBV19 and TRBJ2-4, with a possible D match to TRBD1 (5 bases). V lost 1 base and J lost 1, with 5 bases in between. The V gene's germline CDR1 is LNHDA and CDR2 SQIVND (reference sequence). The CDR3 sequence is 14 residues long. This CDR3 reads CASSIGGAKNIQYF. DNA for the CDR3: TGTGCCAGTAGTATAGGGGGCGCCAAAAACATTCAGTACTTC.

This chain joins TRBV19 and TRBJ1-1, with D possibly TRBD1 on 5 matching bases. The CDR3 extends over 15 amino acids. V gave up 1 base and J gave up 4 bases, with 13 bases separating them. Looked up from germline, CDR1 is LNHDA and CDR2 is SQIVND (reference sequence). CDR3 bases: TGTGCCAGTAGTATAGGTCGGGGGGTGAGCACTGAAGCTTTCTTT. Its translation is CASSIGRGVSTEAFF.

For the CDR3, the DNA is TGTGCCAGCAGCTTAGACACTAGCGGGATCGAGCAGTATTTT. Translation gives CASSLDTSGIEQYF. This sequence joins TRBV11-2 and TRBJ2-3; 10 bases fit TRBD2. The CDR3 consists of 14 residues. After removal of 0 bases from V and 11 bases from J, the junction contained 5 bases not matched to a gene. CDR1 is SGHAT and CDR2 is FQNNGV in the germline V gene.

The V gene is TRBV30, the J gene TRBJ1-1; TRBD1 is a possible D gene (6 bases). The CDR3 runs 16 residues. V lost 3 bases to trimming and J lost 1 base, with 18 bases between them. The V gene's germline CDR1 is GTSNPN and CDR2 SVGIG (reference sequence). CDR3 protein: CAWSAKIPTGNTEAFF. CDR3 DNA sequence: TGTGCCTGGAGCGCGAAAATTCCGACAGGGAACACTGAAGCTTTCTTT.

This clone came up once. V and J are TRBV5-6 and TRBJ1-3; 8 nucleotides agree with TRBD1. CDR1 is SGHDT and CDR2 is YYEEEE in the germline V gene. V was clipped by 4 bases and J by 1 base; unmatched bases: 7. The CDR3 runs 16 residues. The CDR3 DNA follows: TGTGCCAGCAGCGGGGGGACAGGTAGTTCTGGAAACACCATATATTTT. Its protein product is CASSGGTGSSGNTIYF.

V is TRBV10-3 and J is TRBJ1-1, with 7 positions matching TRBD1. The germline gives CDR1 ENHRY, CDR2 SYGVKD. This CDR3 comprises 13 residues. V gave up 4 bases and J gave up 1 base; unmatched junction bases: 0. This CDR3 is CAISGQGNTEAFF. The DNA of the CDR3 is TGTGCCATCAGTGGACAGGGGAACACTGAAGCTTTCTTT.